Sequencing of this TCR beta chain was carried out in a study of CD8+CD57+ T cells in acquired aplastic anemia. The use of genomic DNA as template underpinned the TCR beta VDJ and CDR3 profiling. One entry per CDR3 protein, called by TCRdb with MiXCR from the reads. The table lists approximately 200,000 distinct CDR3 sequences, 54% of them singletons. Trimming removed 4 bases from V and 1 base from J, with 7 bases in between. The CDR3 is made up of 13 amino acids. In germline, CDR1 is WNHNN, CDR2 SYGVQD (reference sequence). J is TRBJ1-2 and V is TRBV10-1; D ambiguous. The sequence derives from a human donor in good health, serving as a control. Input material: sorted CD4+, CD8+, or CD8+CD57+ T cells (not recorded which) from PBMCs. CDR3 DNA: TGCGCCAGCAGTGGGGCAGTTAACTATGGCTACACCTTC. Translation: CASSGAVNYGYTF.